This T cell receptor beta chain was found in a study of T cells in Graves' hyperthyroidism and ophthalmopathy. There were TCR beta CDR3 regions amplified from RNA transcripts. Using the HTBI primer set, a first-round RT-PCR was run on the TCR CDR3. TCRdb passed the multiplex PCR reads through MiXCR, listing each CDR3 protein once. This sample yields fewer than 250,000 distinct CDR3 sequences, of which 17% are seen a single time; 50% belongs to the top ten. The table lists this clonotype with many counts. This CDR3 is 13 amino acids long. Germline lookup yields CDR1 PRHDT and CDR2 FYEKMQ (reference sequence). Germline trimming cut 1 base from V and 8 bases from J; bases unmatched to any gene: 4.

The sequence was obtained from a man aged 45-65 years with Graves' hyperthyroidism. The chain uses TRBV13 and TRBJ1-1, with 7 positions matching TRBD1. The sequencing input was blood. CDR3 sequence: CASSLVPGGEAFF. DNA for the CDR3: TGTGCCAGCAGCTTAGTTCCAGGGGGAGAAGCTTTCTTT. The variable domain in full, completed from reference TRBV13 and TRBJ1-1, reads AAGVIQSPRHLIKEKRETATLKCYPIPRHDTVYWYQQGPGQDPQFLISFYEKMQSDKGSIPDRFSAQQFSDYHSELNMSSLELGDSALYFCASSLVPGGEAFFGQGTRLTVV.